This is a list of T cell receptor beta chains from one sample in a study of T cell repertoires in cytomegalovirus infection. A single record per CDR3 protein comes from TCRdb applying MiXCR to the reads. The sample holds 750,000 to 900,000 distinct CDR3 sequences; approximately 32% are singletons and the top ten take about an eighth. No cognate antigen is known for these TCRs. The sample was cultured CD8+ T cells from PBMCs, taken from culture after CMV antigen stimulation. These receptors originate from a human donor in good health (CMV status not recorded). Some clones in this sample may be carry-over from other donors' samples. Each CDR3 is given with its conserved first and last residue. The D gene is left open where the match is weak. The size entry is marked missing in some rows and otherwise reads once, few, many or a size class.

TRBV6-6	.	12	few	TRBJ2-1	CASSYDLNEQFF
TRBV24-1	.	13	.	TRBJ1-2	CATSGGREAGYTF
TRBV12-5	.	11	.	TRBJ1-1	CASGLGSEAFF
TRBV6-1	.	15	few	TRBJ1-1	CASRISGTGNTEAFF
TRBV7-6	TRBD2	16	many	TRBJ2-5	CASSPLADILQETQYF
TRBV19	.	13	few	TRBJ1-1	CASSIEVWGEAFF
TRBV11-3	.	14	.	TRBJ2-7	CASSGTDTTYEQYF
TRBV7-4	TRBD2	17	many	TRBJ2-7	CASSFPAGGPLSYEQYF
TRBV6-2/TRBV6-3	.	13	few	TRBJ2-3	CASSYPIADTQYF
TRBV7-9	.	16	.	TRBJ2-5	CASSLALRRHQETQYF
TRBV2	.	13	.	TRBJ1-6	CASSDPDNSPLHF
TRBV7-9	TRBD2	16	few	TRBJ2-1	CASSLGTSGAHNEQFF
TRBV5-4	TRBD2	15	many	TRBJ2-3	CASSSGLASTDTQYF
TRBV5-5	.	16	.	TRBJ1-5	CASSLADRVLDQPQHF
TRBV6-1	.	16	.	TRBJ1-6	CASRNRASSYNSPLHF
TRBV7-8	.	16	many	TRBJ1-1	CASSLAATVFGTEAFF
TRBV20-1	TRBD1	13	.	TRBJ2-1	CCTRDSSYNEQFF
TRBV7-6	.	13	few	TRBJ2-1	CASSLSVIDEQFF
TRBV29-1	.	14	.	TRBJ1-2	CSVEDPGPNYGYTF
TRBV15	.	13	.	TRBJ1-1	CATSARTDTEAFF
TRBV7-9	TRBD2	14	few	TRBJ2-3	CASPLRGSPDTQYF
TRBV6-5	TRBD1	12	.	TRBJ1-1	CASTMGDSEAFF
TRBV20-1	TRBD2	15	.	TRBJ2-7	CSARALAGDSYEQYF
TRBV7-8	TRBD2	16	.	TRBJ2-1	CASSLDGGGPYNEQFF
TRBV2	.	15	few	TRBJ2-3	CASSESGARTDTQYF
TRBV12-3/TRBV12-4	.	13	.	TRBJ2-3	CASSWVAADTQYF
TRBV27	TRBD2	14	.	TRBJ2-3	CASSPGGATDTQYF
TRBV27	.	14	.	TRBJ1-2	CASSLSPGALGYTF
TRBV15	.	13	.	TRBJ2-1	CATTGASYNEQFF
TRBV13	TRBD2	17	.	TRBJ2-3	CASSFPYSGGGTDTQYF
TRBV29-1	TRBD1	14	.	TRBJ2-1	CSVQDRGKDNEQFF
TRBV29-1	.	11	.	TRBJ1-2	CSVGPRRGYTF
TRBV28	.	15	few	TRBJ2-3	CASSLDREVTDTQYF
TRBV2	.	14	few	TRBJ2-3	CASSESQSTDTQYF
TRBV20-1	TRBD2	15	.	TRBJ2-3	CSARVGSGGTDTQYF
TRBV6-2/TRBV6-3	.	14	.	TRBJ2-5	CASRRGLPAETQYF
TRBV19	.	14	few	TRBJ2-1	CASSIEGGYNEQFF
TRBV6-6	TRBD2	14	.	TRBJ2-1	CASSYSPAGDEQFF
TRBV5-4	TRBD2	17	.	TRBJ2-4	CASSPRLAGGPTDIQYF
TRBV5-6	.	14	.	TRBJ2-1	CASSITGLYNEQFF
TRBV4-1	TRBD2	15	few	TRBJ2-1	CASSQDRLAGDEQFF
TRBV6-2/TRBV6-3	TRBD1	15	.	TRBJ1-1	CASSDRGLGNTEAFF
TRBV24-1	TRBD1	16	.	TRBJ2-1	CATSDLPGQGPNEQFF
TRBV4-1	.	17	few	TRBJ1-2	CASSQDAWEGVNYGYTF